This T cell receptor (beta chain) was sequenced for a study of T cell responses to AZD1222 COVID-19 vaccine. General study results and limits: Among AZD1222 vaccinees, only 5 or 6 were seropositive at baseline. Targets within unmutated variant regions were reportedly found for nearly half of spike-specific TCRs. Scientists sampled the repertoires only once the peak T cell response had passed.

The study pooled second doses at about 4 or about 12 weeks. This clone was recorded once. The antigen is not known. Measured with immunoSEQ multiplex PCR; TCRdb has only the in-frame clones, and not every one. Among approximately 140,000 clones listed, roughly nine tenths were seen once. Sequencing used peripheral blood, obtained 28 days after the second AZD1222 dose. This clonotype was sampled from an adult who received the AZD1222 COVID-19 vaccine.

The CDR3 loop is CASSLGGQGLRNSPLHF. The CDR3 nucleotides are TGTGCCAGCAGCTTGGGGGGACAGGGGCTTAGAAATTCACCCCTCCACTTT. The chain couples TRBV5-4 to TRBJ1-6; 10 bases align to TRBD1. Germline trimming cut 0 bases from V and 7 bases from J; bases unmatched to any gene: 7. Germline V CDR1 and CDR2: SGHNT, YYREEE (reference sequence). This CDR3 comprises 17 residues.